This T cell receptor (beta chain) was found in a study of beta chain features in type 1 diabetes. Overall study results and limits: Whether TCRB rearrangement is influenced by HLA type was left unresolved in this analysis. A moderate, significant TCRB CDR3 shortening appeared in type 1 diabetes across four CD4+ subsets. More deletions and fewer insertions at VDJ junctions were found in patients with type 1 diabetes.

Each of the CD4+ naive, central memory, regulatory and stem cell-like memory populations was sorted via CD45RO/CCR7/CD25/CD127/CD95/CD27. This clone has only a few counts. The antigen remains unidentified. As every portion of the isolated RNA was reverse transcribed, the sequencing read expressed TCRB transcripts. Method: immunoSEQ multiplex PCR; TCRdb's copy keeps in-frame clones and lacks some. The data contain a few hundred thousand clones, 9.6% of them seen just once; the ten biggest clones take up about 0.6%. The ends were cut back, 5 bases at V and 0 bases at J, with 5 bases in the middle. The CDR3 has 13 amino acids. CDR1 MDHEN and CDR2 SYDVKM come from the germline V gene.

The origin of this receptor is a man aged 25 to 40 with type 1 diabetes. The J gene is TRBJ1-5, the V gene TRBV28; D unresolved. The specimen sequenced was central memory CD4+ T cells from blood. CDR3 bases: TGTGCCAGCAGTACGGGTAGCAATCAGCCCCAGCATTTT. It yields the protein CASSTGSNQPQHF.